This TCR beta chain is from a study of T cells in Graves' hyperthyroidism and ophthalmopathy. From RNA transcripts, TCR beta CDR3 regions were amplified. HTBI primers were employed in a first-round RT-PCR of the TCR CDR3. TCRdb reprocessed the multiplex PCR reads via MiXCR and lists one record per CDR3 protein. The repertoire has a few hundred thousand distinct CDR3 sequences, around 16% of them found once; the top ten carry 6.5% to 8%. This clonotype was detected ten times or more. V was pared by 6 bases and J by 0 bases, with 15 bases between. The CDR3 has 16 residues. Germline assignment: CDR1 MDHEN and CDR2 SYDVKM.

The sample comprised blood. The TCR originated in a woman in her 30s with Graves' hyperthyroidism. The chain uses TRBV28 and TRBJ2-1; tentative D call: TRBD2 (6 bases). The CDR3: CASSPIASVSYNEQFF. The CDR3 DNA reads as TGTGCCAGCAGCCCTATCGCTAGCGTCTCCTACAATGAGCAGTTCTTC.